This T cell receptor beta chain was sequenced for a study of technical replicates of blood from a few donors. The assay was immunoSEQ multiplex PCR, and TCRdb's table has in-frame clones only and misses some. The data contain about 74,000 clones, approximately 75% of them singletons. Germline V gives CDR1 SGHRS, CDR2 YFSETQ. V was trimmed by 4 bases and J by 3 bases, leaving 13 bases between them. This CDR3 is 14 amino acids long. The source material was PBMCs. The chain links TRBV5-1 to TRBJ1-2, with no clear D. The receptor was isolated from a human donor in good health. Some clones in this sample may be carry-over from other donors' samples. This CDR3 is CASSVSGSDYGYTF. The CDR3 bases are TGCGCCAGCAGCGTCTCGGGGTCTGACTATGGCTACACCTTC.